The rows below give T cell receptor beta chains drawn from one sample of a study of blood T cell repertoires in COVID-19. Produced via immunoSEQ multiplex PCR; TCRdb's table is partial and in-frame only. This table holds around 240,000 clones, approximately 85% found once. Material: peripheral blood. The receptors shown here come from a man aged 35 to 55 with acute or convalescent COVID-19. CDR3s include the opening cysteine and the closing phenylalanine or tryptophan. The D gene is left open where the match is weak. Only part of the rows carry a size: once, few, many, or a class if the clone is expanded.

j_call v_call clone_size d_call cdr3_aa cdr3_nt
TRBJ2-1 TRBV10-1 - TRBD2 CASSEERGLSYNEQFF TGCGCCAGCAGTGAAGAGCGGGGGCTCTCCTACAATGAGCAGTTCTTC
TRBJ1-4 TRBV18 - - CASSILTGATNEKLFF TGTGCCAGCTCAATCTTAACAGGAGCCACTAATGAAAAACTGTTTTTT
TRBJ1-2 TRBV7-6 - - CASSLAGGYGYTF TGTGCCAGCAGCTTAGCTGGCGGCTATGGCTACACCTTC
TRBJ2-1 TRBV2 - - CASSTTVGAVEQFF TGTGCCAGCAGTACTACCGTGGGGGCGGTTGAGCAGTTCTTC
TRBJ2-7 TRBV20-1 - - CSASVRGEQYF TGCAGTGCTTCGGTTAGAGGTGAGCAGTACTTC
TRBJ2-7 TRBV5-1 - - CASNHRDPYEQYF TGCGCCAGCAACCACAGGGATCCCTACGAGCAGTACTTC
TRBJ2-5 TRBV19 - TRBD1 CASSAGTGGLQETQYF TGTGCCAGTAGCGCCGGGACAGGGGGCCTCCAAGAGACCCAGTACTTC
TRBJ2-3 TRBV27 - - CASSTYRYTSTDTQYF TGTGCCAGCAGTACCTACAGGTACACTAGCACAGATACGCAGTATTTT
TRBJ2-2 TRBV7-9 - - CASSPQERNGELFF TGTGCCAGCAGCCCACAGGAAAGAAACGGGGAGCTGTTTTTT
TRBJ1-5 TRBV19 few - CASPVCRGGQPQHF TGTGCCAGCCCGGTTTGCAGGGGCGGGCAGCCCCAGCATTTT
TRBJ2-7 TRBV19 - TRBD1 CASSPIGQGNYEQYF TGTGCCAGTAGCCCTATCGGACAGGGGAACTACGAGCAGTACTTC
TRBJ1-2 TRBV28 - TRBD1 CASSLSPGQHYGYTF TGTGCCAGCAGTTTGTCCCCGGGACAGCATTATGGCTACACCTTC
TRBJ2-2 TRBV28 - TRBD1 CASSSGTASRTGELFF TGTGCCAGCAGCAGTGGGACAGCCTCGAGGACCGGGGAGCTGTTTTTT
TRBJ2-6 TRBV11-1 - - CASKGGGGANVLTF TGTGCCAGCAAAGGTGGCGGGGGGGCCAACGTCCTGACTTTC
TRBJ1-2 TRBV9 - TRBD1 CASSLRTGSYGYGYTF TGTGCCAGCAGCTTAAGGACAGGGTCGTATGGCTATGGCTACACCTTC
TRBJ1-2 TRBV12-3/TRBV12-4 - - CASSFRGTNGYTF TGTGCCAGCAGCTTTAGGGGGACAAATGGCTACACCTTC
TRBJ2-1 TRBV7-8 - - CASSLEDSLYNEQFF TGTGCCAGCAGCTTAGAGGACAGCCTGTACAATGAGCAGTTCTTC
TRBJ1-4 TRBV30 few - CAWMGRGYEKLFF TGTGCCTGGATGGGCAGGGGTTATGAAAAACTGTTTTTT
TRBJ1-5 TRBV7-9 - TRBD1 CASSLGQGGQPQHF TGTGCCAGCAGCTTAGGACAGGGTGGCCAGCCCCAGCATTTT
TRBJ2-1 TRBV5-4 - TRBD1 CASSLATGVYQDEQFF TGTGCCAGCAGCTTGGCGACAGGGGTGTATCAGGATGAGCAGTTCTTC
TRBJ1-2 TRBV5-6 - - CASSPGPPGINYGYTF TGTGCCAGCAGCCCTGGACCGCCGGGGATTAACTATGGCTACACCTTC
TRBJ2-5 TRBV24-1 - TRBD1 CATSDSDRGRGETQYF TGTGCCACCAGTGATTCAGACAGGGGGCGCGGGGAGACCCAGTACTTC
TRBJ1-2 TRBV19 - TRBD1 CASSMETTGNYGYTF TGTGCCAGTAGTATGGAAACGACAGGGAACTATGGCTACACCTTC
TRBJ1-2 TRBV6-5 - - CASTTTWTYGYTF TGTGCCAGCACCACGACATGGACTTATGGCTACACCTTC
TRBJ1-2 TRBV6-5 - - CASSYGFRANYGYTF TGTGCCAGCAGTTACGGGTTCAGGGCTAACTATGGCTACACCTTC